The TCR beta chain described here comes from a study of cytotoxic CD8 clonotypes in ibrutinib-treated CLL. V gave up 4 bases and J gave up 0 bases, with 7 bases separating them. CDR3 length equals 15 residues. Germline CDR1 reads SGHVS; CDR2 reads FNYEAQ. The assay was immunoSEQ multiplex PCR, and TCRdb's table has in-frame clones only and misses some. The table lists 30,000 or so clones, 55% to 65% of them singletons. The TCR was taken from a human donor with chronic lymphocytic leukemia. The genes are TRBV7-6 and TRBJ2-6; D unclear. The source was PBMCs, collected before ibrutinib treatment. CDR3 coding DNA: TGTGCCAGCAGCTCGCCGAGCTCTGGGGCCAACGTCCTGACTTTC. Its protein is CASSSPSSGANVLTF.